This TCR beta chain was captured in a study of human T cells and chemical hapten exposure. This clonotype came up many times. TCRdb reprocessed the RACE reads with MiXCR, giving one entry per CDR3 protein. The sample carries approximately 80,000 distinct CDR3 sequences, around 7.8% recorded once. Deletions cut 0 bases from V and 9 bases from J, with 21 bases between. The CDR3 runs 16 residues. Germline V gene lookup returns CDR1 DFQATT and CDR2 SNEGSKA (reference sequence). Time point described: patch test 1, 2 weeks after DPC sensitization. The treatment was: therapeutic diphenylcyclopropenone sensitization with weekly scalp DPC.

The receptor was derived from a woman aged 30 to 39 with alopecia areata. Some clones in this sample may be carry-over from other donors' samples. V gene TRBV20-1 combines with J gene TRBJ2-4; D may correspond to TRBD1 or TRBD2 (6 bases each). Material: whole blood, obtained in connection with sensitization to the hapten diphenylcyclopropenone (DPC). The CDR3 is CSARDPEEGDVGIQYF. CDR3 sequence (DNA): TGCAGTGCTAGAGATCCCGAGGAGGGGGATGTAGGCATTCAGTACTTC.